The clone carrying this TCR beta chain has a handful of counts. The data belong to a study of cytomegalovirus exposure and HLA in healthy donors. In germline, CDR1 is DFQATT, CDR2 SNEGSKA (reference sequence). V lost 1 base to trimming and J lost 8 bases, with 5 bases between them. This CDR3 comprises 11 residues. 60 Vbeta and 13 Jbeta primers were used in PCR. Only in-frame clones appear in the TCRdb table, and some are missing; sequencing was by immunoSEQ multiplex PCR. The sample consists of under 150,000 clones, roughly two thirds of them appearing once. The rearrangement uses TRBV20-1 and TRBJ1-4, with D hard to call. This sequence originates from a man aged 30-40 years in good health and CMV-seropositive. Specimen: PBMCs. The CDR3 coding sequence is TGCAGTGCTAGAGCGGGGGAAAAACTGTTTTTT. Amino acid sequence: CSARAGEKLFF.